These 13 T cell receptor beta chains came from one sample sequenced in a study of tumor-infiltrating lymphocytes in glioblastoma multiforme (TCRdb year 2017). This sample was sequenced with an Illumina HiSeq 2500. A modified ARM-PCR protocol with multiple V-beta primers and a C-beta primer was used to build TCRB libraries from RNA via three nested multiplex PCR rounds. TCRdb reran the public reads through fastp at Q25 and MiXCR, keeping productive beta chains. Merged by CDR3 protein, the rows form single entries marked with the most common genes and DNA. The sample table shows some 15,000 distinct CDR3 sequences, and 73% are seen once. Over 35% of the sample is held by the ten biggest clonotypes. Source material: brain tumor tissue. These receptors all come from a male donor with glioblastoma.

On this clonotype: This likely comes from a read error, as the CDR3 has no conserved phenylalanine or tryptophan at its end. V gene TRBV11-2 combines with J gene TRBJ1-1; TRBD1 matches 8 bases. The CDR3 totals 12 residues. V lost 10 bases, J lost 10 bases, and 11 bases stayed unmatched. Germline CDR1 and CDR2: SGHAT and FQNNGV. The CDR3 DNA follows: TGTGCCAACAGTTTAGTACAGGGGGTAGCTTTCATT. Its translation is CANSLVQGVAFI.

The table lists this clonotype with a few counts. The chain carries TRBV20-1 and TRBJ2-7; TRBD1 aligns across 9 bases. CDR1 is DFQATT and CDR2 is SNEGSKA in the germline V gene (reference sequence). Trimming at V came to 3 bases and at J to 4 bases, leaving 7 bases not matched to a gene. The CDR3 is 14 amino acids. The chain's CDR3 is CSARPRDREYEQYF. The CDR3 region has the DNA TGCAGTGCTAGGCCCCGGGACAGGGAATACGAGCAGTACTTC.

The gene calls are TRBV6-1 and TRBJ1-3; 9 bases map to TRBD1. This CDR3 region has 16 residues. The germline CDR1 and CDR2 sequences are MNHNS and SASEGT. The J segment lost 2 bases and the V segment lost 3 bases, leaving 5 bases of the junction unmatched. The CDR3 loop reads CASSDVQGAAGNTIYF. The CDR3 DNA reads as TGTGCCAGCAGTGACGTACAGGGGGCGGCTGGAAACACCATATATTTT.

This rearrangement joins TRBV11-1 to TRBJ2-1, with D perhaps matching TRBD1 (6 bases). With 4 bases removed from V and 5 bases from J, the gap between germline ends came to 15 bases. The germline V gene encodes CDR1 SGHAT and CDR2 FQDESV (reference sequence). The CDR3 contains 15 residues. The CDR3 spells CASSSSGVGDNEQFF. The CDR3 DNA reads TGTGCCAGCAGCTCATCAGGGGTTGGTGACAATGAGCAGTTCTTC.

In regard to this clonotype: The CDR3 does not close with the conserved phenylalanine or tryptophan, likely indicating a read error. V is TRBV11-2 and J is TRBJ2-7, with D tentatively TRBD1 or TRBD2 (5 bases each). Germline CDR1 and CDR2: SGHAT and FQNNGV. The CDR3 runs 13 residues. The CDR3 here is CASSLGTLREQYL. CDR3 DNA: TGCGCCAGCAGCCTAGGGACCCTCAGAGAGCAGTACTTA.

To note about this clonotype: An end of the junction does not agree with germline; a read error may underlie this. This sequence joins TRBV29-1 and TRBJ1-6; 7 bases are a match to TRBD1. This CDR3 is built from 13 residues. Germline V lookup: CDR1 SQVTM, CDR2 ANQGSEA. The CDR3 here is CSVARDRESTLHF. The CDR3 bases are TGCAGTGTTGCCAGGGACAGAGAGTCAACCCTCCACTTT.

Regarding this clonotype: The junction shows a germline mismatch at one end, possibly a read error. The J gene is TRBJ1-6, the V gene TRBV4-1, with D unresolved. Per the germline V gene, CDR1 is MGHRA and CDR2 is YSYEKL. The CDR3 has 15 residues. The CDR3 sequence is CASQNMASGVSPIHF. The CDR3 DNA reads TGCGCCAGCCAAAACATGGCATCTGGAGTTTCACCCATCCACTTT.

This chain uses TRBV20-1 with TRBJ2-7; 9 bases map to TRBD2. V trimming: 5 bases; J trimming: 7 bases; junction bases outside the gene matches: 9. The CDR3 covers 13 residues. Germline loops: CDR1 DFQATT, CDR2 SNEGSKA (reference sequence). CDR3: CSAGRIAGAEQYF. Here the CDR3 DNA reads TGCAGTGCTGGTAGGATAGCGGGAGCTGAGCAGTACTTC.

The rearrangement joins TRBV28 to TRBJ2-7, with D possibly TRBD2 on 6 matching bases. Germline V gives CDR1 MDHEN, CDR2 SYDVKM. The CDR3 has 14 residues. V was cut by 5 bases and J by 2 bases, with 13 bases left in between. The CDR3 DNA reads TGTGCCAGCAGTGGACAAGGGAGGCCCTACGAGCAGTACTTC. Residues: CASSGQGRPYEQYF.

As concerns this clonotype: A much more abundant neighbour one base away suggests this may be a read error. The V call is TRBV11-2, the J call TRBJ2-7; tentative D call: TRBD2 (5 bases). Trimming left V 4 bases short and J 6 bases short, with 16 bases between. CDR1 is SGHAT, CDR2 FQNNGV, per germline. This CDR3 has 14 amino acids. CDR3 loop: CASSYYGVAPEQYF. The CDR3 DNA reads TGTGCCAGCAGCTACTACGGGGTGGCCCCCGAGCAGTACTTC.

About this clonotype: A read error may account for a junction end that differs from germline. The genes are TRBV6-2 or TRBV6-3 and TRBJ2-7; no clear D. Looked up from germline, CDR1 is MNHEY and CDR2 is SVGEGT. The length of the CDR3 is 11 residues. The chain's CDR3 is CASSHTYEQHF. DNA of the CDR3: TGTGCCAGCAGTCACACATACGAGCAGCACTTC.

This clonotype was seen a few times. V gene TRBV20-1 combines with J gene TRBJ2-1, with 14 positions matching TRBD2. In germline, CDR1 is DFQATT, CDR2 SNEGSKA (reference sequence). The V segment lost 1 base and the J segment 8 bases; nucleotides outside the gene matches: 1. CDR3 size: 14 residues. The CDR3 sequence is CSARATSGRDEQFF. Written as DNA, the CDR3 is TGCAGTGCTAGAGCGACTAGCGGGAGGGATGAGCAGTTCTTC.

This clonotype occurred a few times. J is TRBJ2-1 and V is TRBV20-1, with D maybe TRBD1 (5 bases). Trimming stripped 0 bases from V and 3 bases from J, with 9 bases between. The CDR3 runs to 14 residues. From germline, CDR1 is DFQATT and CDR2 SNEGSKA (reference sequence). CDR3 sequence reads: CSARDRQHYNEQFF. The CDR3 DNA sequence: TGCAGTGCTAGAGATCGACAGCACTACAATGAGCAGTTCTTC.